Below are 30 T cell receptor beta chains sequenced from a single sample in a study of blood T cell repertoires in COVID-19. Profiled with immunoSEQ multiplex PCR; TCRdb holds only in-frame clones, not every one. The sample shows more than 200,000 clones, about 88% of them seen only once. Specimen: peripheral blood. The origin of the receptors is a man aged 65 to 85 with acute or convalescent COVID-19.

The chain links TRBV23-1 to TRBJ1-5; 7 bases align to TRBD1. TRBV23-1 is an ORF, and what it does is uncertain. The CDR3 has 15 residues. The trim removed 7 bases at V and 7 bases at J, leaving 13 bases unmatched. CDR3 sequence reads: CASTHRGRGWQPQHF. CDR3 DNA: TGCGCCAGCACCCACAGGGGTAGAGGATGGCAGCCCCAGCATTTT.

This clone was counted once. V gene TRBV29-1 combines with J gene TRBJ2-3; 12 bases are a match to TRBD2. Trimming removed 4 bases from V and 5 bases from J; junction bases left unmatched: 7. Germline CDR1 SQVTM, CDR2 ANQGSEA. The CDR3 is 15 amino acids. The CDR3 coding sequence is TGCAGCGTTGCTCTAGCGGGAGGGCCTATAGATACGCAGTATTTT. It encodes CSVALAGGPIDTQYF.

The chain has TRBV28 and TRBJ2-3, with 9 bases matching TRBD2. CDR1 is MDHEN and CDR2 is SYDVKM in the germline V gene. This CDR3 contains 15 residues. J was trimmed by 2 bases and V by 4 bases; bases with no gene match: 4. CDR3 residues: CASSSTSGNTDTQYF. For the CDR3, the DNA is TGTGCCAGCAGTTCGACTAGCGGAAACACAGATACGCAGTATTTT.

This chain connects TRBV7-3 to TRBJ1-1; no clear D gene. The CDR3 is 14 amino acids. Per germline, CDR1 SGHTA and CDR2 FQGTGA. Trimming took 0 bases from V and 1 from J, leaving 6 bases between them. CDR3 nucleotides: TGTGCCAGCAGCTTAACTCTAGGGAACACTGAAGCTTTCTTT. Amino acids: CASSLTLGNTEAFF.

The genes are TRBV7-3 and TRBJ2-2; 7 bases agree with TRBD2. V trimming: 4 bases; J trimming: 7 bases; junction bases outside the gene matches: 3. This CDR3 has 13 residues. CDR1 and CDR2 (germline): SGHTA, FQGTGA. CDR3 nucleotide sequence: TGTGCCAGCAGCTCCGGGACTAACGGGGAGCTGTTTTTT. Residues: CASSSGTNGELFF.

CDR3 region: CASSQQGLAGVETQYF. The DNA of the CDR3 is TGTGCCAGCAGCCAGCAGGGACTAGCGGGAGTGGAGACCCAGTACTTC. This sequence joins TRBV7-2 and TRBJ2-5; 14 bases are shared with TRBD2. V was pared by 5 bases and J by 5 bases, with 7 bases of the junction left unmatched. In germline, CDR1 is SGHTA, CDR2 FQGNSA. CDR3 size: 16 residues.

This rearrangement joins TRBV19 to TRBJ1-2; TRBD1 matches 9 bases. V was clipped by 3 bases and J by 2 bases; unmatched bases: 4. The CDR3 is made up of 15 amino acids. Germline CDR1 is LNHDA and CDR2 is SQIVND (reference sequence). CDR3 sequence reads: CASSIDGTGNYGYTF. The CDR3 coding sequence is TGTGCCAGTAGTATTGATGGGACAGGGAACTATGGCTACACCTTC.

This chain joins TRBV2 and TRBJ1-5, with 7 bases fitting TRBD1. The CDR3 extends over 16 amino acids. CDR1 SNHLY and CDR2 FYNNEI come from the germline V gene. The J segment lost 6 bases and the V segment lost 4 bases, leaving 12 bases of the junction unmatched. The CDR3 loop is CASSAIPGGWVQPQHF. The DNA of the CDR3 is TGTGCCAGCAGTGCAATTCCAGGGGGATGGGTTCAGCCCCAGCATTTT.

The rearrangement joins TRBV18 to TRBJ1-5, with 7 positions matching TRBD1. Germline trimming cut 6 bases from V and 0 bases from J; bases unmatched to any gene: 14. The CDR3 loop spans 18 amino acids. Germline CDR1 reads KGHSH; CDR2 reads LQKENI. The CDR3 nucleotides read TGTGCCAGCTCCCAAAGCAGGGACAGCGGATATAGCAATCAGCCCCAGCATTTT. This sequence encodes CASSQSRDSGYSNQPQHF.

This rearrangement joins TRBV29-1 to TRBJ2-7; D possibly corresponds to TRBD2 (6 bases). V was clipped by 4 bases and J by 1 base, with 14 bases between them. CDR1 and CDR2 (germline): SQVTM, ANQGSEA. The CDR3 is 14 amino acids. The DNA for the CDR3 is TGCAGCGTTGTTCGAGAGAGCGGGTCCTACGAGCAGTACTTC. It translates to CSVVRESGSYEQYF.

The rearrangement links TRBV7-3 to TRBJ2-2, with TRBD1 as a possible D gene (6 bases). Germline loops: CDR1 SGHTA, CDR2 FQGTGA. This CDR3 is built from 15 residues. V was clipped by 6 bases and J by 6 bases, with 17 bases between them. The CDR3 reads CASRPAAGAPGELFF. Written as DNA, the CDR3 is TGTGCCAGCAGGCCAGCCGCAGGGGCGCCCGGGGAGCTGTTTTTT.

The chain is built from TRBV7-2 and TRBJ2-5; 7 nucleotides line up with TRBD2. The V segment lost 0 bases and the J segment 4 bases; nucleotides outside the gene matches: 5. The CDR3 is 15 amino acids. Looked up from germline, CDR1 is SGHTA and CDR2 is FQGNSA. Written as DNA, the CDR3 is TGTGCCAGCAGCTTAGCGGGGCCGGGGGGAGAGACCCAGTACTTC. It translates to CASSLAGPGGETQYF.

The rearrangement links TRBV2 to TRBJ2-5; possibly TRBD1 for D (6 bases). The CDR3 length is 13 residues. Trimming removed 3 bases from V and 5 bases from J, with 10 bases in between. Per the germline V gene, CDR1 is SNHLY and CDR2 is FYNNEI. The CDR3 nucleotides read TGTGCCAGCAGTGACGGGACAAGGGAGACCCAGTACTTC. It specifies CASSDGTRETQYF.

The CDR3 reads CASSLGGRTGGAGANVLTF. CDR3 nucleotide sequence: TGTGCCAGCAGCTTGGGCGGGAGGACAGGGGGTGCTGGGGCCAACGTCCTGACTTTC. The V gene is TRBV7-9, the J gene TRBJ2-6; TRBD1 matches 10 bases. Germline CDR1 reads SEHNR; CDR2 reads FQNEAQ (reference sequence). The junction had 10 bases not matched to a gene; V was cut back by 3 bases and J by 2 bases. There are 19 residues in the CDR3.

The V gene is TRBV19, the J gene TRBJ2-2; TRBD2 aligns across 10 bases. The germline V gene has CDR1 LNHDA and CDR2 SQIVND (reference sequence). After removal of 10 bases from V and 2 bases from J, the junction contained 7 bases not matched to a gene. CDR3 length: 15 residues. The CDR3 sequence is CATSRTSGNTGELFF. As DNA, the CDR3 is TGTGCCACCTCCAGGACTAGCGGCAACACCGGGGAGCTGTTTTTT. Supplemented by reference TRBV19 and TRBJ2-2, the full variable domain reads DGGITQSPKYLFRKEGQNVTLSCEQNLNHDAMYWYRQDPGQGLRLIYYSQIVNDFQKGDIAEGYSVSREKKESFPLTVTSAQKNPTAFYLCATSRTSGNTGELFFGEGSRLTVL.

This chain joins TRBV9 and TRBJ2-1, with TRBD2 matching over 9 bases. The CDR3 has 15 amino acids. After removal of 3 bases from V and 0 bases from J, the junction contained 1 base not matched to a gene. Germline CDR1 reads SGDLS; CDR2 reads YYNGEE. CDR3 DNA sequence: TGTGCCAGCAGCGATAGCGGGAGCTCCTACAATGAGCAGTTCTTC. It is translated as CASSDSGSSYNEQFF.

The chain recombines TRBV5-1 with TRBJ2-1; D remains ambiguous. Trimming left V 0 bases short and J 12 bases short, with 10 bases between. Germline loops: CDR1 SGHRS, CDR2 YFSETQ. CDR3 size: 12 residues. DNA for the CDR3: TGCGCCAGCAGCTTGGACTTCGCTGGGCAGTTCTTC. Protein: CASSLDFAGQFF.

The chain has TRBV7-2 and TRBJ2-1; tentative D call: TRBD1 (5 bases). V was trimmed by 5 bases and J by 5 bases, leaving 10 bases between them. In germline, CDR1 is SGHTA, CDR2 FQGNSA. The CDR3 spans 13 residues. This CDR3 reads CASSRGPDNEQFF. CDR3 DNA: TGTGCCAGCAGCAGGGGCCCAGACAATGAGCAGTTCTTC.

V and J are TRBV5-1 and TRBJ2-4, with D uncertain. The V gene's germline CDR1 is SGHRS and CDR2 YFSETQ. CDR3 length equals 16 residues. Trimming left V 5 bases short and J 0 bases short, with 15 bases between. The CDR3 DNA follows: TGCGCCAGCAGTCAACGGTCGAACGTAGCCAAAAACATTCAGTACTTC. It codes for CASSQRSNVAKNIQYF.

The J gene is TRBJ2-1, the V gene TRBV4-2, with TRBD2 matching 11 bases. The CDR3 runs to 16 residues. Germline CDR1 is LGHNA and CDR2 is YNFKEQ. V shed 2 bases and J 7 bases; nucleotides not matched to a gene: 7. The CDR3 nucleotides are TGTGCCAGCAGCCAAACCTCCGGGACTAGCGGAAATGAGCAGTTCTTC. Its protein is CASSQTSGTSGNEQFF.

The V gene is TRBV18, the J gene TRBJ2-3; D not certain. Trimming took off 3 bases at V and 6 bases at J, with 10 bases between the two ends. CDR1 is KGHSH, CDR2 LQKENI, per germline. This CDR3 region has 13 residues. The CDR3 spells CASSPSRYDTQYF. The CDR3 DNA sequence: TGTGCCAGCTCACCCTCCAGATACGATACGCAGTATTTT. Full variable domain (rest looked up from reference TRBV18 and TRBJ2-3): NAGVMQNPRHLVRRRGQEARLRCSPMKGHSHVYWYRQLPEEGLKFMVYLQKENIIDESGMPKERFSAEFPKEGPSILRIQQVVRGDSAAYFCASSPSRYDTQYFGPGTRLTVL.

The V and J genes are TRBV12-3 or TRBV12-4 and TRBJ2-2; possible D gene TRBD1, 6 bases. V lost 5 bases and J lost 4, with 8 bases in between. The CDR3 sequence is 13 residues long. The CDR3 region is CASSKGVTGELFF. DNA of the CDR3: TGTGCCAGCAGTAAGGGGGTCACCGGGGAGCTGTTTTTT.

This clone showed up just once. The CDR3 loop reads CASSRRQGRISEQYF. DNA of the CDR3: TGTGCCAGCAGTCGGCGACAGGGCAGAATTTCCGAGCAGTACTTC. This chain joins TRBV11-2 and TRBJ2-7; 7 bases align to TRBD1. V gave up 6 bases and J gave up 6 bases; unmatched junction bases: 14. Germline V lookup: CDR1 SGHAT, CDR2 FQNNGV. The CDR3 length is 15 residues. Combining the CDR3 with reference TRBV11-2 and TRBJ2-7 gives the whole variable domain EAGVAQSPRYKIIEKRQSVAFWCNPISGHATLYWYQQILGQGPKLLIQFQNNGVVDDSQLPKDRFSAERLKGVDSTLKIQPAKLEDSAVYLCASSRRQGRISEQYFGPGTRLTVT.

This clone was seen only once. This chain joins TRBV3-1 (or the pseudogene TRBV3-2) and TRBJ1-1; maybe TRBD1 (6 bases). The V and J ends lost 1 base and 10 bases respectively, with 13 bases between them. This CDR3 comprises 13 residues. The germline V gene has CDR1 LGHDT and CDR2 YNNKEL (reference sequence). The CDR3 region is CASSQVGGGGAFF. In nucleotides, the CDR3 is TGTGCCAGCAGCCAAGTGGGGGGGGGCGGAGCTTTCTTT.

The genes are TRBV5-1 and TRBJ2-5; D not resolved. Germline V lookup: CDR1 SGHRS, CDR2 YFSETQ. V shed 2 bases and J shed 1 base, with 9 bases lying between them. The CDR3 totals 14 residues. This CDR3 is CASSFNAFQETQYF. Written as DNA, the CDR3 is TGCGCCAGCAGCTTTAATGCGTTCCAAGAGACCCAGTACTTC.

This clone was observed a single time. The chain couples TRBV28 to TRBJ1-5; 7 positions agree with TRBD1. The CDR3 length is 16 residues. The V gene end was trimmed by 5 bases and the J gene end by 0 bases; junction bases not matched to a gene: 7. Germline values: CDR1 MDHEN, CDR2 SYDVKM. The CDR3 sequence: CASSALQGISNQPQHF. The CDR3 DNA reads TGTGCCAGCAGTGCGTTACAGGGGATTAGCAATCAGCCCCAGCATTTT. The full variable domain, rest sourced from reference TRBV28 and TRBJ1-5, is DVKVTQSSRYLVKRTGEKVFLECVQDMDHENMFWYRQDPGLGLRLIYFSYDVKMKEKGDIPEGYSVSREKKERFSLILESASTNQTSMYLCASSALQGISNQPQHFGDGTRLSIL.

For this clone: Other DNA sequences in the same sample also yield this CDR3. The V gene is TRBV18, the J gene TRBJ1-1, with 9 bases aligning to TRBD1. V lost 3 bases to trimming and J lost 3 bases; unmatched junction nucleotides: 2. There are 14 residues in the CDR3. CDR1 is KGHSH and CDR2 is LQKENI in the germline V gene. CDR3 coding DNA: TGTGCCAGCTCACCCCGGACAGGGGACACTGAAGCTTTCTTT. Amino acids: CASSPRTGDTEAFF.

CDR3 residues: CASSLGPHGGERYEQYF. The CDR3 nucleotides are TGCGCCAGCAGCTTGGGGCCCCACGGGGGAGAACGCTACGAGCAGTACTTC. V and J are TRBV5-1 and TRBJ2-7, with a tentative D call TRBD2 (6 bases). V gave up 0 bases and J gave up 3 bases, with 19 bases separating them. This CDR3 region has 17 residues. CDR1 SGHRS and CDR2 YFSETQ come from the germline V gene.

V and J are TRBV7-6 and TRBJ2-1; D is ambiguous. CDR1 and CDR2 from the germline V gene are SGHVS and FNYEAQ. The CDR3 loop spans 16 amino acids. V lost 4 bases, J lost 4 bases, and 17 bases lay in between. The CDR3 protein is CASSSNPPTVYNEQFF. For the CDR3, the DNA is TGTGCCAGCAGCTCAAATCCCCCGACTGTATACAATGAGCAGTTCTTC.

The chain uses TRBV19 and TRBJ2-3, with 8 bases aligning to TRBD2. V was clipped by 8 bases and J by 0 bases; unmatched bases: 10. The CDR3 spans 16 residues. CDR1 LNHDA and CDR2 SQIVND come from the germline V gene (reference sequence). CDR3 nucleotide sequence: TGTGCCAGTGGAACTAGCGGAAAATCTAGCACAGATACGCAGTATTTT. Encoded protein: CASGTSGKSSTDTQYF.